One and the same sample provided the 7 T cell receptor beta chains below, sequenced in a study of blood T cell repertoires in COVID-19. The protocol was immunoSEQ multiplex PCR, while the TCRdb copy is restricted to in-frame clones and leaves out a portion. The repertoire includes about 220,000 clones, roughly 84% of them detected once, and around 2.7% sits in the top ten. Sequences were obtained from peripheral blood. The source of these receptors is a woman in her 30s who had recovered from COVID-19.

CDR3 nucleotides: TGTGCCAGCAGCTCCGAAGGGACAGGAAGCAATCAGCCCCAGCATTTT. The encoded protein is CASSSEGTGSNQPQHF. The V and J genes are TRBV5-6 and TRBJ1-5, with TRBD1 matching 8 bases. Per the germline V gene, CDR1 is SGHDT and CDR2 is YYEEEE. The junction had 6 bases not matched to a gene; V was cut back by 3 bases and J by 1 base. The CDR3 is 16 amino acids.

V usage is TRBV27 and J usage is TRBJ1-1, with TRBD1 as a possible D gene (5 bases). Trimming cost V 3 bases and J 3 bases, with 11 bases left between them. This CDR3 has 14 amino acids. CDR1 and CDR2 from the germline V gene are MNHEY and SMNVEV (reference sequence). The CDR3 region is CASSLRGGHTEAFF. CDR3 nucleotide sequence: TGTGCCAGCAGTTTGAGGGGAGGACACACTGAAGCTTTCTTT.

There are a few counts of this clone. The genes are TRBV6-5 and TRBJ2-2; tentative D call: TRBD2 (5 bases). Germline V gives CDR1 MNHEY, CDR2 SVGAGI. CDR3 length: 16 residues. Trimming left V 0 bases short and J 5 bases short, with 13 bases between. The CDR3, as DNA: TGTGCCAGCAGTTACTCCAAGTGGGAGAGGACCGGGGAGCTGTTTTTT. Translating it yields CASSYSKWERTGELFF.

V gene TRBV28 combines with J gene TRBJ2-5; possibly TRBD1 for D (7 bases). Germline CDR1 reads MDHEN; CDR2 reads SYDVKM. This CDR3 region has 15 residues. V shed 3 bases and J shed 4 bases, with 15 bases lying between them. CDR3 nucleotide sequence: TGTGCCAGCAGTTTCCGACAGGGAGGTGTAGAGACCCAGTACTTC. Translated: CASSFRQGGVETQYF.

J is TRBJ2-4 and V is TRBV5-4; TRBD1 might be the D (5 bases). Trimming cost V 4 bases and J 0 bases, with 14 bases left between them. CDR3 length equals 16 residues. Germline loops: CDR1 SGHNT, CDR2 YYREEE (reference sequence). The DNA of the CDR3 is TGTGCCAGCAGCACCCAAAAGGGGTTAGCCAAAAACATTCAGTACTTC. This translates into CASSTQKGLAKNIQYF.

The chain has TRBV5-4 and TRBJ2-5; D might be TRBD1 (5 bases). This CDR3 is built from 14 residues. V gave up 4 bases and J gave up 0 bases, with 10 bases separating them. CDR1 and CDR2 from the germline V gene are SGHNT and YYREEE (reference sequence). This CDR3 reads CASSRKGNQETQYF. The CDR3 nucleotides are TGTGCCAGCAGCCGCAAGGGGAACCAAGAGACCCAGTACTTC.

CDR3 coding DNA: TGTGCCAGCAGCGCCCCTAGTTCTGGTGCGCAGTTCTTC. Protein product: CASSAPSSGAQFF. This sequence joins TRBV7-6 and TRBJ2-1; D not resolved. The V end lost 5 bases, the J end lost 12 bases, and 17 bases lay between the germline ends. Germline V CDR1 and CDR2: SGHVS, FNYEAQ. The CDR3 has 13 residues.